What follows describes a single T cell receptor beta chain. Antigen specificity is unknown. Being one base from a much bigger clone, this may be a read error. Unsorted bulk tissue (roughly 19-31 mg) underwent RNA and DNA co-extraction. Synthesis of TCR beta cDNA was carried out from around 500 ng total RNA with a constant-region primer. For TCR beta, libraries were produced by three nested multiplex PCR rounds using slightly modified ARM-PCR. Amplification in the first two PCR rounds was performed using TRBV1-TRBV30 forward primers and a C-beta reverse primer for 10 cycles each. TCRdb reprocessed the multiplex PCR reads with MiXCR, giving one entry per CDR3 protein. The sample contains 100,000 or so distinct CDR3 sequences, roughly 80% of which appear only once. The CDR3 has 16 amino acids. Germline assignment: CDR1 WNHNN and CDR2 SYGVQD (reference sequence). The data originate from a study of tumor-infiltrating lymphocytes in primary liver carcinoma.

Study-level results: Appearing in all five tumor regions was true of only about 8-25% of top clones. In tumor-adjacent and tumor-blood pairs, overlap was lower than in tumor region pairs.

This receptor was taken from a man aged 35 to 55 with primary liver carcinoma and hepatitis B virus infection. The rearrangement links TRBV10-1 to TRBJ2-6, with D perhaps TRBD1 (6 bases). The sample taken for sequencing was liver tumor tissue from sampling region 3. The subset: tumor region T3, left-lateral pole. The CDR3 DNA reads TGCGCCACCCCTGCGGGTAGCGAAACAGGGACCAACATCCTGACTTTC. This encodes CATPAGSETGTNILTF.